This paragraph reports one TCR beta chain. The protocol was immunoSEQ multiplex PCR, while the TCRdb copy is restricted to in-frame clones and leaves out a portion. The sample has 150,000 to 200,000 clones, approximately 85% seen once. This CDR3 has 16 residues. The record originates from a study of blood T cell repertoires in COVID-19. Sequencing used PBMCs or T cells enriched from blood (not recorded which). The sequence came from a woman between 18 and 30 years old who had recovered from COVID-19. V is TRBV21-1 and J is TRBJ2-7; the D segment call TRBD1 is taken from the table without a DNA check. TRBV21-1 is deemed a pseudogene. CDR3 sequence: CASSPSGAKSSYEQYF. Here the CDR3 DNA reads TGTGCCAGCAGCCCCTCTGGGGCGAAGAGCTCCTACGAGCAGTACTTC.